A selection of T cell receptor beta chains follows, all from one sample in a study of blood T cells in healthy people across ages. TCRdb itself ran the 5' RACE reads through MiXCR, one entry per CDR3 protein. The sample lists roughly 800,000 distinct CDR3 sequences; about 37% were seen once. Sample: blood. The source of these receptors is a man in his late teens or twenties in good health. The CDR3 runs from the conserved cysteine through the conserved F or W. A D gene is named only where the DNA matches it firmly. Size values are once, few and many counts, or a class for expanded clones, and some rows have none.

V: TRBV7-9
size: few
J: TRBJ1-1
D: TRBD1
CDR3: CASSPLVTGITEAFF
DNA: TGTGCCAGCAGCCCCCTCGTGACAGGGATAACTGAAGCTTTCTTT

V: TRBV4-3
size: NA
J: TRBJ2-5
D: TRBD2
CDR3: CASSFSNAGDQETQYF
DNA: TGCGCCAGCAGCTTTAGTAATGCGGGGGATCAAGAGACCCAGTACTTC

V: TRBV20-1
size: once
J: TRBJ2-2
D: NA
CDR3: CSASEGGSPSGELFF
DNA: TGCAGTGCTTCCGAGGGGGGGTCCCCCTCCGGGGAGCTGTTTTTT

V: TRBV20-1
size: few
J: TRBJ2-2
D: TRBD2
CDR3: CSARDFSSGGANTGELFF
DNA: TGCAGTGCTAGAGATTTTTCCAGCGGGGGGGCTAACACCGGGGAGCTGTTTTTT

V: TRBV12-3/TRBV12-4
size: NA
J: TRBJ2-3
D: NA
CDR3: CASSFIQTLRTDTQYF
DNA: TGTGCCAGCAGTTTTATCCAAACATTGAGAACAGATACGCAGTATTTT

V: TRBV20-1
size: NA
J: TRBJ2-7
D: TRBD2
CDR3: CSASRGLAGGRRYNEQYF
DNA: TGCAGTGCTAGTCGGGGCCTAGCGGGGGGACGAAGATACAATGAGCAGTACTTC

V: TRBV21-1
size: NA
J: TRBJ2-7
D: NA
CDR3: CARLGAYEQYF
DNA: TGTGCCAGGCTAGGGGCCTACGAGCAGTACTTC

V: TRBV12-3/TRBV12-4
size: NA
J: TRBJ2-7
D: NA
CDR3: CASSVNRDRYEQYF
DNA: TGTGCCAGCAGTGTAAACAGGGACCGCTACGAGCAGTACTTC

V: TRBV20-1
size: NA
J: TRBJ2-3
D: NA
CDR3: CSAPPAGAPDTQYF
DNA: TGCAGTGCTCCCCCGGCGGGGGCCCCCGATACGCAGTATTTT

V: TRBV7-2
size: NA
J: TRBJ2-1
D: NA
CDR3: CASSWTNNEQFF
DNA: TGTGCCAGCAGCTGGACTAACAATGAGCAGTTCTTC

V: TRBV7-9
size: NA
J: TRBJ2-7
D: TRBD2
CDR3: CATWGGVSYNEQYF
DNA: TGTGCCACCTGGGGGGGTGTCTCCTACAATGAGCAGTACTTC

V: TRBV9
size: many
J: TRBJ1-2
D: NA
CDR3: CASKNYGYTF
DNA: TGTGCCAGCAAGAACTATGGCTACACCTTC

V: TRBV7-2
size: NA
J: TRBJ2-4
D: TRBD1
CDR3: CASSLDRTGGNIQYF
DNA: TGTGCCAGCAGCTTAGACAGGACAGGGGGGAACATTCAGTACTTC

V: TRBV20-1
size: few
J: TRBJ1-2
D: NA
CDR3: CSARVPEGREDGYTF
DNA: TGCAGTGCTAGAGTCCCGGAGGGCAGGGAGGATGGCTACACCTTC

V: TRBV4-1
size: NA
J: TRBJ1-1
D: NA
CDR3: CASSQEQGLNTEAFF
DNA: TGCGCCAGCAGCCAAGAGCAGGGATTGAACACTGAAGCTTTCTTT

V: TRBV6-5
size: many
J: TRBJ2-7
D: NA
CDR3: CASSYDAHEQYF
DNA: TGTGCCAGCAGTTACGACGCTCACGAGCAGTACTTC

V: TRBV20-1
size: NA
J: TRBJ1-1
D: NA
CDR3: CSASYSPMNTEAFF
DNA: TGCAGTGCTAGCTACAGTCCTATGAACACTGAAGCTTTCTTT

V: TRBV12-3/TRBV12-4
size: many
J: TRBJ2-3
D: NA
CDR3: CASSFTDTQYF
DNA: TGTGCCAGCAGCTTCACAGATACGCAGTATTTT

V: TRBV20-1
size: NA
J: TRBJ2-5
D: NA
CDR3: CSASIGAEETQYF
DNA: TGCAGTGCTAGTATCGGAGCCGAAGAGACCCAGTACTTC

V: TRBV5-1
size: many
J: TRBJ2-1
D: NA
CDR3: CASSAGLGGYNEQFF
DNA: TGCGCCAGCAGCGCGGGGTTAGGGGGGTACAATGAGCAGTTCTTC

V: TRBV12-3/TRBV12-4
size: few
J: TRBJ1-2
D: TRBD1
CDR3: CASSLAGGFHGYTF
DNA: TGTGCCAGCAGCTTAGCAGGGGGGTTCCATGGCTACACCTTC

V: TRBV6-5
size: many
J: TRBJ2-7
D: NA
CDR3: CASSAGSSYEQYF
DNA: TGTGCCAGCAGTGCGGGGAGCTCCTACGAGCAGTACTTC

V: TRBV7-6
size: few
J: TRBJ2-5
D: NA
CDR3: CASSLASEQETQYF
DNA: TGTGCCAGCAGCTTAGCTTCAGAGCAAGAGACCCAGTACTTC

V: TRBV6-2/TRBV6-3
size: many
J: TRBJ1-6
D: TRBD1
CDR3: CASSATGTGGSPLHF
DNA: TGTGCCAGCAGTGCCACCGGGACAGGCGGTTCACCCCTCCACTTT

V: TRBV7-3
size: few
J: TRBJ2-1
D: TRBD2
CDR3: CASSLGLAGRGEQFF
DNA: TGTGCCAGCAGCTTAGGTCTAGCGGGGAGGGGTGAGCAGTTCTTC

V: TRBV29-1
size: few
J: TRBJ2-3
D: NA
CDR3: CSVELAVADTQYF
DNA: TGCAGCGTTGAGTTAGCTGTTGCAGATACGCAGTATTTT

V: TRBV7-3
size: many
J: TRBJ2-1
D: NA
CDR3: CASSLGPRGNEQFF
DNA: TGTGCCAGCAGCTTAGGGCCCAGGGGCAATGAGCAGTTCTTC

V: TRBV9
size: few
J: TRBJ2-7
D: TRBD2
CDR3: CASSVAGTNEQYF
DNA: TGTGCCAGCAGCGTAGCCGGGACTAACGAGCAGTACTTC

V: TRBV19
size: NA
J: TRBJ2-3
D: TRBD2
CDR3: CASSKGTTVRDTQYF
DNA: TGTGCCAGTAGTAAGGGGACTACGGTTCGTGATACGCAGTATTTT

V: TRBV30
size: NA
J: TRBJ1-1
D: NA
CDR3: CAWSFYGGYLDTEAFF
DNA: TGTGCCTGGAGTTTCTACGGGGGGTATTTGGACACTGAAGCTTTCTTT

V: TRBV30
size: NA
J: TRBJ1-6
D: NA
CDR3: CAWGPGPEPPLHF
DNA: TGTGCCTGGGGGCCGGGACCGGAGCCACCCCTCCACTTT

V: TRBV25-1
size: few
J: TRBJ2-1
D: NA
CDR3: CASSEYGDHEQFF
DNA: TGTGCCAGCAGTGAATACGGGGACCATGAGCAGTTCTTC

V: TRBV5-1
size: NA
J: TRBJ2-7
D: NA
CDR3: CASSLTGRNNEQYF
DNA: TGCGCCAGCAGCTTGACCGGACGAAACAATGAGCAGTACTTC

V: TRBV4-2
size: NA
J: TRBJ2-1
D: NA
CDR3: CASSQEEYTAYNEQFF
DNA: TGTGCCAGCAGCCAAGAAGAGTACACTGCCTACAATGAGCAGTTCTTC

V: TRBV6-6
size: NA
J: TRBJ1-4
D: NA
CDR3: CASSYTLLTVRDEKLFF
DNA: TGTGCCAGCAGTTACACCCTCCTGACAGTGAGGGATGAAAAACTGTTTTTT

V: TRBV20-1
size: few
J: TRBJ2-3
D: NA
CDR3: CSARGPRTDTQYF
DNA: TGCAGTGCTAGGGGACCTCGCACAGATACGCAGTATTTT

V: TRBV7-3
size: few
J: TRBJ2-5
D: NA
CDR3: CASSAQGRLGGEETQYF
DNA: TGTGCCAGCAGCGCGCAGGGACGCCTTGGGGGTGAAGAGACCCAGTACTTC

V: TRBV6-6
size: few
J: TRBJ1-5
D: NA
CDR3: CASSHPLGMGNQPQHF
DNA: TGTGCCAGCAGTCACCCCCTGGGAATGGGAAATCAGCCCCAGCATTTT

V: TRBV20-1
size: few
J: TRBJ2-5
D: TRBD1
CDR3: CSARDLQGAGETQYF
DNA: TGCAGTGCTAGAGATCTACAGGGGGCGGGAGAGACCCAGTACTTC